The 31 T cell receptor beta chains below come from one sample, sequenced in a study of OX40 agonist ivuxolimab in advanced cancers. The table came from immunoSEQ multiplex PCR; TCRdb's copy has only in-frame clones and leaves some out. The sample records tens of thousands of clones, around four fifths being singletons. Sequencing was performed on CD4+ or CD8+ T cells sorted from blood, taken in a trial of the OX40 agonist ivuxolimab. The receptor source for this set is an adult with an advanced solid tumor such as melanoma, head and neck, liver or kidney cancer.

The chain is built from TRBV27 and TRBJ2-3, with 13 bases matching TRBD2. Germline CDR1 MNHEY, CDR2 SMNVEV (reference sequence). CDR3 length: 14 amino acids. V trimming: 9 bases; J trimming: 5 bases; junction bases outside the gene matches: 5. The CDR3 loop reads CASTSGGALDTQYF. The CDR3 region has the DNA TGTGCCAGTACTAGCGGGGGGGCCTTAGATACGCAGTATTTT.

V is TRBV7-7 and J is TRBJ2-7; a possible D gene is TRBD2 (6 bases). The CDR3 totals 15 residues. V dropped 4 bases and J dropped 5 bases, with 18 bases sitting between them. CDR1 is SSHAT, CDR2 FNYEAQ, per germline (reference sequence). CDR3 in DNA: TGTGCCAGCAGCTACTCCGGGACGGGCGGGGACGAGCAGTACTTC. Translating gives CASSYSGTGGDEQYF.

The chain uses TRBV6-5 and TRBJ2-1, with D uncertain. There are 14 residues in the CDR3. Germline V gives CDR1 MNHEY, CDR2 SVGAGI. Trimming stripped 5 bases from V and 6 bases from J, with 14 bases between. In DNA form, the CDR3 reads TGTGCCAGCAGTCCCGCACAGATTCGCAATGAGCAGTTCTTC. It encodes CASSPAQIRNEQFF.

V is TRBV19 and J is TRBJ2-2, with unresolved D. Germline CDR1 reads LNHDA; CDR2 reads SQIVND (reference sequence). V lost 5 bases, J lost 5 bases, and 6 bases lay in between. The CDR3 contains 12 residues. Here the CDR3 DNA reads TGTGCCAGTAGTTGGGGAACCGGGGAGCTGTTTTTT. This encodes CASSWGTGELFF.

The V call is TRBV9, the J call TRBJ2-1; 7 bases are a match to TRBD2. CDR3 length: 16 amino acids. With 0 bases clipped from V and 8 bases from J, the junction kept 11 bases outside the gene matches. Germline-derived CDR1 and CDR2 are SGDLS and YYNGEE. CDR3 loop: CASSVEAPGLGDEQFF. CDR3 nucleotide sequence: TGTGCCAGCAGCGTAGAGGCCCCCGGACTAGGGGATGAGCAGTTCTTC.

V is TRBV9 and J is TRBJ1-2; TRBD1 might be the D (5 bases). Germline values: CDR1 SGDLS, CDR2 YYNGEE. The CDR3 length is 12 residues. Deletions cut 3 bases from V and 8 bases from J, with 11 bases between. CDR3 loop: CASSAWTPGYTF. CDR3 bases: TGTGCCAGCAGCGCATGGACACCCGGCTACACCTTC. The full variable domain, in which reference TRBV9 and TRBJ1-2 provide the parts outside the CDR3, is DSGVTQTPKHLITATGQRVTLRCSPRSGDLSVYWYQQSLDQGLQFLIQYYNGEERAKGNILERFSAQQFPDLHSELNLSSLELGDSALYFCASSAWTPGYTFGSGTRLTVV.

This clone was seen a handful of times. The chain uses TRBV20-1 and TRBJ2-7; D unclear. The CDR3 covers 11 residues. Germline V CDR1 and CDR2: DFQATT, SNEGSKA (reference sequence). V lost 4 bases to trimming and J lost 4 bases, with 8 bases between them. For the CDR3, the DNA is TGCAGTGCTATTACAGCGTACGAGCAGTACTTC. Amino acid sequence: CSAITAYEQYF.

DNA for the CDR3: TGTGCCACCACCCCGCCGTGGGGGAACACCGGGGAGCTGTTTTTT. Translation gives CATTPPWGNTGELFF. The gene calls are TRBV11-2 and TRBJ2-2; no firm D call. The CDR3 contains 15 residues. The V gene lost 10 bases and the J gene lost 1 base, with 16 bases spanning the gap. From germline, CDR1 is SGHAT and CDR2 FQNNGV. Full variable domain (rest looked up from reference TRBV11-2 and TRBJ2-2): EAGVAQSPRYKIIEKRQSVAFWCNPISGHATLYWYQQILGQGPKLLIQFQNNGVVDDSQLPKDRFSAERLKGVDSTLKIQPAKLEDSAVYLCATTPPWGNTGELFFGEGSRLTVL.

This chain joins TRBV11-2 and TRBJ2-7; 11 bases map to TRBD2. The germline gives CDR1 SGHAT, CDR2 FQNNGV. This CDR3 comprises 16 residues. The CDR3 loop reads CASSPLPSGLADHPTV. The CDR3 nucleotides are TGTGCCAGCAGCCCATTACCTTCGGGACTAGCGGATCATCCTACGGTC.

The chain recombines TRBV29-1 with TRBJ1-3; D is uncertain. From germline, CDR1 is SQVTM and CDR2 ANQGSEA. CDR3 length equals 12 residues. Trimming cost V 6 bases and J 3 bases, with 9 bases left between them. CDR3 nucleotide sequence: TGCAGCGTCGACAAGGGTGGAAACACCATATATTTT. Translation: CSVDKGGNTIYF. The entire variable domain, with the rest obtained from reference TRBV29-1 and TRBJ1-3, is as follows: SAVISQKPSRDICQRGTSLTIQCQVDSQVTMMFWYRQQPGQSLTLIATANQGSEATYESGFVIDKFPISRPNLTFSTLTVSNMSPEDSSIYLCSVDKGGNTIYFGEGSWLTVV.

The rearrangement uses TRBV6-5 and TRBJ1-1; the D is unclear. This CDR3 spans 12 amino acids. Germline CDR1 is MNHEY and CDR2 is SVGAGI. V was cut by 0 bases and J by 1 base, with 0 bases left in between. Here the CDR3 DNA reads TGTGCCAGCAGTTACTCGAACACTGAAGCTTTCTTT. It translates to CASSYSNTEAFF.

The chain uses TRBV29-1 and TRBJ2-3; 7 bases match TRBD1. CDR1 SQVTM and CDR2 ANQGSEA come from the germline V gene. The CDR3 is 15 residues long. Losses at the gene ends were 3 bases for V and 2 bases for J; bases not matched to a gene: 8. The CDR3 bases are TGCAGCGTTGACGCCGGGACAGTAGTCACAGATACGCAGTATTTT. Its protein is CSVDAGTVVTDTQYF.

The chain employs TRBV7-9 and TRBJ2-2; D gene ambiguous. With 5 bases removed from V and 5 bases from J, the gap between germline ends came to 15 bases. Germline V gene data show CDR1 as SEHNR and CDR2 as FQNEAQ (reference sequence). The CDR3 covers 15 residues. CDR3 region: CASSQPGHRTGELFF. DNA for the CDR3: TGTGCCAGCAGCCAGCCGGGTCATCGAACCGGGGAGCTGTTTTTT.

The sample holds a few counts of this clone. The rearrangement uses TRBV4-1 and TRBJ1-5; no clear D gene. The CDR3 sequence is 14 residues long. Trimming left V 0 bases short and J 7 bases short, with 10 bases between. Germline values: CDR1 MGHRA, CDR2 YSYEKL. The CDR3 loop is CASSQEGLGQPQHF. The CDR3, as DNA: TGCGCCAGCAGCCAAGAGGGGTTGGGGCAGCCCCAGCATTTT.

This chain uses TRBV7-8 with TRBJ2-6, with D perhaps TRBD2 (5 bases). Germline CDR1 reads SGHVS; CDR2 reads FQNEAQ. The CDR3 is 15 residues long. V shed 11 bases and J shed 0 bases, with 14 bases lying between them. CDR3 DNA sequence: TGTGCCGGCCAGCATCGGGACTCTGGGGCCAACGTCCTGACTTTC. The encoded protein is CAGQHRDSGANVLTF. Combining the CDR3 with reference TRBV7-8 and TRBJ2-6 gives the whole variable domain GAGVSQSPRYKVAKRGQDVALRCDPISGHVSLFWYQQALGQGPEFLTYFQNEAQLDKSGLPSDRFFAERPEGSVSTLKIQRTQQEDSAVYLCAGQHRDSGANVLTFGAGSRLTVL.

Points on this clone: This same CDR3 is encoded by further DNA sequences in the sample. The rearrangement joins TRBV6-5 to TRBJ2-7; D unresolved. CDR1 and CDR2 from the germline V gene are MNHEY and SVGAGI. The CDR3 runs to 11 residues. V gave up 0 bases and J gave up 7 bases, with 4 bases separating them. The CDR3 nucleotides are TGTGCCAGCAGTTACTCGGGGGAGCAGTACTTC. The encoded protein is CASSYSGEQYF.

The rearrangement uses TRBV4-2 and TRBJ2-2, with 7 bases identical to TRBD2. CDR3 length equals 21 residues. From germline, CDR1 is LGHNA and CDR2 YNFKEQ. Trimming cost V 4 bases and J 1 base; bases outside gene matches: 21. CDR3 residues: CASSPRGASGYEVWNTGELFF. The DNA of the CDR3 is TGTGCCAGCAGCCCCCGAGGGGCTAGCGGATATGAAGTTTGGAACACCGGGGAGCTGTTTTTT.

Here the CDR3 reads CASGTGSNTEAFF. CDR3 in DNA: TGTGCCAGCGGGACAGGATCGAACACTGAAGCTTTCTTT. The chain employs TRBV9 and TRBJ1-1; 8 bases are a match to TRBD1. This CDR3 has 13 amino acids. Germline CDR1 SGDLS, CDR2 YYNGEE. The V segment lost 7 bases and the J segment 1 base; nucleotides outside the gene matches: 3.

The chain links TRBV5-6 to TRBJ2-7, with a possible D match to TRBD2 (6 bases). Trimming shortened V by 6 bases and J by 5 bases, and 18 bases separated the two germline ends. The CDR3 consists of 14 residues. CDR1 and CDR2 from the germline V gene are SGHDT and YYEEEE. CDR3 loop: CASTYRDLAHEQYF. The CDR3, as DNA: TGTGCCAGCACTTACCGGGACTTAGCCCACGAGCAGTACTTC. The variable domain in full, with the rest retrieved from reference TRBV5-6 and TRBJ2-7, is DAGVTQSPTHLIKTRGQQVTLRCSPKSGHDTVSWYQQALGQGPQFIFQYYEEEERQRGNFPDRFSGHQFPNYSSELNVNALLLGDSALYLCASTYRDLAHEQYFGPGTRLTVT.

The CDR3 region has the DNA TGTGCCAGCAGCACTAGGGGGGACTCCTACAATGAGCAGTTCTTC. This gives the protein CASSTRGDSYNEQFF. The genes are TRBV6-5 and TRBJ2-1; the D call may be TRBD1 or TRBD2 (6 bases each). V lost 6 bases, J lost 0 bases, and 12 bases lay in between. Germline CDR1 is MNHEY and CDR2 is SVGAGI. This CDR3 spans 15 amino acids.

The rearrangement links TRBV5-1 to TRBJ1-1; TRBD1 might be the D (5 bases). The germline V gene has CDR1 SGHRS and CDR2 YFSETQ. V lost 4 bases and J 2 bases, leaving 12 bases between the germline ends. The CDR3 length is 14 residues. The CDR3 DNA is TGCGCCAGCAGCCTATCGGGGGTTAACACTGAAGCTTTCTTT. Its translation: CASSLSGVNTEAFF.

J is TRBJ2-3 and V is TRBV7-3; 8 positions match TRBD2. The CDR3 totals 15 residues. Trimming took 5 bases from V and 0 from J; bases not matched to a gene: 4. In germline, CDR1 is SGHTA, CDR2 FQGTGA. CDR3 loop: CASSVSGGSTDTQYF. Here the CDR3 DNA reads TGTGCCAGCAGCGTCAGCGGGGGCAGCACAGATACGCAGTATTTT. The whole variable domain, filled in from reference TRBV7-3 and TRBJ2-3, reads GAGVSQTPSNKVTEKGKYVELRCDPISGHTALYWYRQSLGQGPEFLIYFQGTGAADDSGLPNDRFFAVRPEGSVSTLKIQRTERGDSAVYLCASSVSGGSTDTQYFGPGTRLTVL.

The chain couples TRBV9 to TRBJ2-1; tentative D call: TRBD2 (6 bases). The CDR3 runs to 13 residues. The germline V gene encodes CDR1 SGDLS and CDR2 YYNGEE. The ends were cut back, 3 bases at V and 4 bases at J, with 8 bases in the middle. The CDR3 loop reads CASSGGVYNEQFF. The CDR3 nucleotides are TGTGCCAGCAGCGGCGGGGTTTACAATGAGCAGTTCTTC.

The J gene is TRBJ2-1, the V gene TRBV9; no firm D call. Trimming stripped 1 base from V and 9 bases from J, with 8 bases between. The CDR3 length is 12 residues. The V gene's germline CDR1 is SGDLS and CDR2 YYNGEE. This CDR3 is CASSVILGEQFF. In nucleotides, the CDR3 is TGTGCCAGCAGCGTAATTTTAGGTGAGCAGTTCTTC.

This clone has just a few counts. The J gene is TRBJ1-2, the V gene TRBV4-3; TRBD1 might be the D (6 bases). Per the germline V gene, CDR1 is LGHNA and CDR2 is YSLEER. Trimming removed 0 bases at V and 0 bases at J, with 20 bases between. There are 19 residues in the CDR3. In DNA form, the CDR3 reads TGCGCCAGCAGCCAAGACCTAGGTTCAGGGGAAGCGACTAACTATGGCTACACCTTC. Translating it yields CASSQDLGSGEATNYGYTF.

The gene calls are TRBV15 and TRBJ1-2; perhaps TRBD1 as D (5 bases). This CDR3 spans 15 amino acids. CDR1 and CDR2 (germline): LNHNV, YYDKDF (reference sequence). V gave up 0 bases and J gave up 8 bases, with 16 bases separating them. CDR3 sequence: CATSREKGQVYGYTF. CDR3 nucleotide sequence: TGTGCCACCAGCAGAGAAAAGGGGCAAGTTTACGGCTACACCTTC.

The chain combines TRBV6-5 with TRBJ1-1, with 10 nucleotides matching TRBD1. The V gene's germline CDR1 is MNHEY and CDR2 SVGAGI. V lost 5 bases to trimming and J lost 7 bases; unmatched junction nucleotides: 4. This CDR3 comprises 13 residues. The CDR3 DNA reads TGTGCCAGCAGTCGACAGGGGGCGAGTGAAGCTTTCTTT. Its protein product is CASSRQGASEAFF.

Notes on this clone: Compared with germline, one end of the junction differs, possibly owing to a read error. The chain combines TRBV11-2 with TRBJ2-2; no clear D gene. CDR1 SGHAT and CDR2 FQNNGV come from the germline V gene. The CDR3 is made up of 15 amino acids. DNA of the CDR3: TGTGCCAGCGGCTTGGCCGGACCACACACCGGGGAGCTGTTTTTT. Translating it yields CASGLAGPHTGELFF.

This clone has only a few counts. The chain links TRBV13 to TRBJ2-7; D gene uncertain. Trimming cost V 1 base and J 3 bases, with 13 bases left between them. This CDR3 comprises 15 residues. Germline lookup yields CDR1 PRHDT and CDR2 FYEKMQ (reference sequence). The CDR3 nucleotides read TGTGCCAGCAGCTTAGCAGGCACAGAAAACTACGAGCAGTACTTC. It encodes CASSLAGTENYEQYF.

The CDR3 protein is CASSIMGVHGYTF. Here the CDR3 DNA reads TGTGCCAGTAGTATTATGGGAGTCCATGGCTACACCTTC. This chain joins TRBV19 and TRBJ1-2; no reliable D call. Germline V lookup: CDR1 LNHDA, CDR2 SQIVND (reference sequence). The CDR3 spans 13 residues. V was pared by 3 bases and J by 6 bases, with 11 bases between.

The chain uses TRBV9 and TRBJ1-1; no clear D gene. Germline V CDR1 and CDR2: SGDLS, YYNGEE. Trimming took 4 bases from V and 4 from J, leaving 8 bases between them. This CDR3 contains 12 residues. The CDR3 region has the DNA TGTGCCAGCAGCTCCGGCGTCACTGAAGCTTTCTTT. Amino acids: CASSSGVTEAFF.